This T cell receptor (beta chain) was observed in a study of shared clonotypes between healthy human individuals. As to this clone: Its antigen remains unknown.

The data were produced by immunoSEQ multiplex PCR, yet TCRdb's version contains in-frame clones alone and is incomplete. This sample has about a million clones; 60% to 85% occur once, and the top ten carry 0.85% to 1%. From germline, CDR1 is SEHNR and CDR2 FQNEAQ (reference sequence). This CDR3 spans 15 amino acids. Trimming took off 1 base at V and 2 bases at J, with 10 bases between the two ends. Study-wide results and limits: A few donors held 5% to 5.5% of naive CD4 clonotypes in common. On the whole, naive subsets had larger estimated richness than memory subsets had. Relative to clonotypes present in all four donors, those not shared had lower generation probabilities.

The sample taken for sequencing was memory CD4+ T cells from PBMCs. Described subset: CD45RA-negative fraction. The chain carries TRBV7-9 and TRBJ2-3; D gene uncertain. This TCR was sampled from a young man in good health. Some clones in this sample may be carry-over from other donors' samples. CDR3 in amino acids: CASSLVAANTDTQYF. CDR3 nucleotides: TGTGCCAGCAGCTTAGTGGCAGCTAACACAGATACGCAGTATTTT.